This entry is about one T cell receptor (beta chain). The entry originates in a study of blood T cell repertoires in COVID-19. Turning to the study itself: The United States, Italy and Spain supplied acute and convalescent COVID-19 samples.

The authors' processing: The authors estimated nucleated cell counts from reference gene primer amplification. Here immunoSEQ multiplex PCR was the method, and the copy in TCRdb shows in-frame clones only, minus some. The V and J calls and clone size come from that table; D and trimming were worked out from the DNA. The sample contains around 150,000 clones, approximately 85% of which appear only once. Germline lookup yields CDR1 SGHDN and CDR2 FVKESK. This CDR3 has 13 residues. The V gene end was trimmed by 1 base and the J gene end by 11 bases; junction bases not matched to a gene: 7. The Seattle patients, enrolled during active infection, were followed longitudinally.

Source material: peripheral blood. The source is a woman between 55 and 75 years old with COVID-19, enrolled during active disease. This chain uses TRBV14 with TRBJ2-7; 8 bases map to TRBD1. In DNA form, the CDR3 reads TGTGCCAGCAGCCAAGCGAGACAGGGGTTGGAGTACTTC. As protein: CASSQARQGLEYF.